This T cell receptor beta chain was captured in a study of PD-1 blockade in classical Hodgkin lymphoma. Overall study results and limits: Significantly greater TCR diversity emerged by C4D1 in CD4+ cells but not CD8+ cells.

With respect to this clone: Its cognate antigen is unknown.

Sequencing was performed with immunoSEQ multiplex PCR; in TCRdb, only in-frame clones are kept and a portion is missing. The sample records roughly 50,000 clones, around 87% being singletons. The time point: cycle 4 day 1 (C4D1), after 6 weeks of nivolumab. Exposure to brentuximab vedotin varied, and each patient had relapsed following autologous stem cell transplantation. The source was peripheral blood mononuclear cells (PBMCs), collected before the fourth cycle of nivolumab. The receptor's source is a human donor with classical Hodgkin lymphoma.

CDR3 in DNA: TGCAGTGGCAGGGCCACAGATACGCAGTATTTT. Translating gives CSGRATDTQYF. The V call is TRBV20-1, the J call TRBJ2-3, with a tentative D call TRBD1 (5 bases). From germline, CDR1 is DFQATT and CDR2 SNEGSKA (reference sequence). The CDR3 extends over 11 amino acids. Trimming cost V 7 bases and J 2 bases, with 7 bases left between them.